These T cell receptor beta chains were read from a single sample in a study of human T cells and chemical hapten exposure. Each CDR3 protein is one row after TCRdb ran MiXCR on the RACE reads. In the table there are 38,000 or so distinct CDR3 sequences, more than 8% of which are singletons. The source material was whole blood, sampled in connection with sensitization to the hapten diphenylcyclopropenone (DPC). The origin of the receptors is a man aged 45 to 65 with alopecia areata. Some clones in this sample may be carry-over from other donors' samples. The CDR3 runs from the conserved cysteine through the conserved F or W. A D gene is named only where the DNA matches it firmly. Part of the rows lack a size; the others show once, few, many or a class for expanded clones.

V gene,clone size,D gene,J gene,CDR3 DNA,CDR3 protein
TRBV5-1,-,TRBD2,TRBJ2-7,TGCGCCAGCAGTCGAACCTTCAGCGGGAGGACCAACGAGCAGTACTTC,CASSRTFSGRTNEQYF
TRBV27,-,TRBD2,TRBJ2-1,TGTGCCAGCAGTGGACTAGCGAAAAATGAGCAGTTCTTC,CASSGLAKNEQFF
TRBV29-1,few,-,TRBJ1-4,TGCCTAGCAGGGCTTAATGAAAAACTGTTTTTT,CLAGLNEKLFF
TRBV4-2,many,TRBD2,TRBJ2-5,TGTGCCAGCAGCCAAGAAATTCAGTGGACTAGCGGGAGGGGGCTAGAGACCCAGTACTTC,CASSQEIQWTSGRGLETQYF
TRBV6-6,many,TRBD2,TRBJ2-7,TGTGCCAGCAGTTACGGCGGGAGGGTTTACGAGCAGTACTTC,CASSYGGRVYEQYF
TRBV15,many,-,TRBJ2-5,TGTGCCACCAGCAGAGGTCATACGGCCACCGCCGGGACCCAGTACTTC,CATSRGHTATAGTQYF
TRBV20-1,many,-,TRBJ2-7,TGCAGTGCTAACCCCCAGGCCCGTCTCGACGAGCAGTACTTC,CSANPQARLDEQYF
TRBV3-1,many,TRBD2,TRBJ2-3,TGTGCCAGCAGCCAAGAGGGACTAGCGGGAGGAGGCACAGATACGCAGTATTTT,CASSQEGLAGGGTDTQYF
TRBV12-3/TRBV12-4,few,TRBD1,TRBJ2-5,TGTGCCAGCAGCCACGGACAGGCGGCAGAGACCCAGTACTTC,CASSHGQAAETQYF
TRBV11-2,few,-,TRBJ1-1,TGTGCCAGCAGCTTAACCAGGGATCTCGCTTTCTTT,CASSLTRDLAFF
TRBV4-1,many,TRBD1,TRBJ2-2,TGCGCCAGCACCCTATCGAGGGGGCGCAGCGGGGAGCTGTTTTTT,CASTLSRGRSGELFF
TRBV20-1,-,-,TRBJ1-6,TGCAGTGCTAGAGATGATTTGCAGGGTCATTCACCCCTCCACTTT,CSARDDLQGHSPLHF
TRBV6-6,few,TRBD2,TRBJ2-5,TGTGCCAGCAGTTACTCCCCGTGGGGTAGCGGGAGTGGAGGGGAGACCCAGTACTTC,CASSYSPWGSGSGGETQYF
TRBV20-1,-,TRBD1,TRBJ2-3,TGCAGTGCAGGACAGGGCTCAACAGATACGCAGTATTTT,CSAGQGSTDTQYF
TRBV28,few,-,TRBJ2-7,TGTGCCAGCAGTTTCGGGGGATTTAGCAACCACGAGCAGTACTTC,CASSFGGFSNHEQYF
TRBV3-1,-,-,TRBJ1-6,TGTGCCAGCAGCCGGCGCGAGGAAGGGAATTCACCCCTCCACTTT,CASSRREEGNSPLHF
TRBV7-7,few,-,TRBJ2-2,TGTGCTAGCAGCTTTGGAACGACGAACACCGGGGAGCTGTTTTTT,CASSFGTTNTGELFF
TRBV20-1,many,-,TRBJ1-1,TGCAGTGCTAGAGATTTCGTCGACCTTGAAGTTTTCTTT,CSARDFVDLEVFF
TRBV10-3,many,-,TRBJ2-5,TGTGCCATCAGTGAGTCAGGGGAGTCCCAGTACTTC,CAISESGESQYF
TRBV28,few,TRBD2,TRBJ2-7,TGTGCCAGCAGTCCCGGGGGGTTCGAGCAGTACTTC,CASSPGGFEQYF
TRBV6-5,-,-,TRBJ2-2,TGTGCCAGCAGTTCGGAGGGGGCGCGGGCCGGGGAGCTGTTTTTT,CASSSEGARAGELFF
TRBV28,many,-,TRBJ2-7,TGTGCCACCCAGCCCGGGGACTCCCACCTGGAGCAGTACTTC,CATQPGDSHLEQYF
TRBV29-1,-,TRBD1,TRBJ1-1,TGCAGCGTAGGAGGGACAGTTCGGGGAACTGAAGCTTTCTTT,CSVGGTVRGTEAFF
TRBV7-8,many,TRBD1,TRBJ2-5,TGTGCCAGCAGCCCACCGGGACAGGGTTGGGAGACCCAGTACTTC,CASSPPGQGWETQYF
TRBV28,few,-,TRBJ2-2,TGTGCCAGCAGGCTGCCGGGACAGAACACCGGGGAGCTGTTTTTT,CASRLPGQNTGELFF
TRBV5-1,once,-,TRBJ2-7,TGCGCCAGCAGCTTTGGCCGATCCTACGAGCAGTACTTC,CASSFGRSYEQYF
TRBV12-3/TRBV12-4,many,TRBD1,TRBJ1-2,TGTGCCAGCAGTTTAGCGGGCAATACAGGGGTGGTCTATGGCTACACCTTC,CASSLAGNTGVVYGYTF
TRBV7-9,many,TRBD1,TRBJ1-3,TGTGCCAGCAGCCTCGACAGGGGGCTTGGAAACACCATATATTTT,CASSLDRGLGNTIYF
TRBV6-5,many,-,TRBJ2-7,TGTGCCAGCAGTTTTACGGGGGACTCCCGCGAGCAGTACTTC,CASSFTGDSREQYF
TRBV5-1,many,-,TRBJ1-3,TGCGCCAGCAGCTTGAGAGCTACCTCTGGAAACACCATATATTTT,CASSLRATSGNTIYF
TRBV20-1,-,-,TRBJ2-1,TGCAGTGCCCAAACTAGTACTGAGCAGTTCTTC,CSAQTSTEQFF
TRBV4-1,few,-,TRBJ2-7,TGCGCCAGCAGCCAAGGGTTTAGGAACTACGAGCAGTACTTC,CASSQGFRNYEQYF
TRBV4-1,once,-,TRBJ2-1,TGCGCCAGCAGCCAAGAAACCCATAATGAGCAGTTCTTC,CASSQETHNEQFF
TRBV19,many,TRBD1,TRBJ2-6,TGTGCCAGTAGTGTGTACGGACGGGACAGGGGAGGCAACGTCCTGACTTTC,CASSVYGRDRGGNVLTF
TRBV12-3/TRBV12-4,many,-,TRBJ2-1,TGTGCCAGCAGTCCGTTTGGAAGCTCCTACAATGAGCAGTTCTTC,CASSPFGSSYNEQFF
TRBV15,-,-,TRBJ1-6,TGTGCCACCAGCAGTAGACGGAATAATTCACCCCTCCACTTT,CATSSRRNNSPLHF
TRBV12-3/TRBV12-4,once,-,TRBJ1-5,TGTGCCAGCAGTTCCGGTCTCAGGGTTTTAGGTAAGCACCAGCATTTT,CASSSGLRVLGKHQHF
TRBV7-2,-,TRBD2,TRBJ2-1,TGTGCCAGCAGCTTTGCTAGCGGGATGGGAGGCAATGAGCAGTTCTTC,CASSFASGMGGNEQFF
TRBV29-1,-,-,TRBJ2-3,TGCAGCGTCCACAATTTCCAGGGAGGCACAGATACGCAGTATTTT,CSVHNFQGGTDTQYF
TRBV7-2,many,-,TRBJ2-3,TGTGCCAGCAGCGTACTGACAGATACGCAGTATTTT,CASSVLTDTQYF
TRBV20-1,many,-,TRBJ1-3,TGCAGTGCTAGGACCAACGGAAACACCATATATTTT,CSARTNGNTIYF
TRBV5-1,-,TRBD1,TRBJ2-6,TGCGCCAGCAGCTTACGCGATGGCCGCAGGGGGTCTGGGGCCAACGTCCTGACTTTC,CASSLRDGRRGSGANVLTF
TRBV11-2,many,-,TRBJ2-1,TGTGCCAGCAGCTTAGGGTGGGAGTTTTCCTACAATGAGCAGTTCTTC,CASSLGWEFSYNEQFF
TRBV11-2,few,TRBD2,TRBJ2-5,TGTGCCAGCAGCTCTACTAGCGGGAGGGAGCAGACCCAGTACTTC,CASSSTSGREQTQYF
TRBV28,many,-,TRBJ1-2,TGTGCCAGCAGTTTAGACCCAGGGAGGAAAGGCTACACCTTC,CASSLDPGRKGYTF
TRBV28,-,TRBD1,TRBJ2-7,TGTGCCAGCAGCGAAGGACAGGGAAACCCTTTTTACTTC,CASSEGQGNPFYF